A selection of T cell receptor beta chains follows, all from one sample in a study of blood T cell repertoires in COVID-19. Only in-frame clones appear in the TCRdb table, and some are missing; sequencing was by immunoSEQ multiplex PCR. The table shows almost 80,000 clones, with 82% occurring only once. Sequencing was performed on peripheral blood. The source is a woman in her seventies with acute or convalescent COVID-19. Each CDR3 is given with its conserved first and last residue. A D gene is named only where the DNA matches it firmly. A clone size is listed for some rows: how often the clone was seen (once, few, many), or a class if it is expanded.

d_gene	abundance	v_gene	j_gene	CDR3aa	CDR3nt
-	-	TRBV6-6	TRBJ1-1	CASSTNREWTEAFF	TGTGCCAGCAGCACGAACAGGGAGTGGACTGAAGCTTTCTTT
-	-	TRBV2	TRBJ1-1	CASTTGPPREAFF	TGTGCCAGCACAACAGGGCCACCTCGAGAAGCTTTCTTT
-	-	TRBV5-1	TRBJ1-2	CASSYRLGNYGYTF	TGCGCCAGCAGCTATCGGCTAGGTAACTATGGCTACACCTTC
-	once	TRBV5-6	TRBJ2-7	CASSLGGGNYEQYF	TGTGCCAGCAGCTTGGGCGGCGGGAACTACGAGCAGTACTTC
TRBD2	-	TRBV7-2	TRBJ2-7	CASRQTSGGPYEQYF	TGTGCCAGCAGGCAGACTAGCGGGGGACCCTACGAGCAGTACTTC
-	-	TRBV6-4	TRBJ1-1	CASSEFAMNTEAFF	TGTGCCAGCAGTGAGTTTGCTATGAACACTGAAGCTTTCTTT
-	-	TRBV20-1	TRBJ2-3	CSAESDTQYF	TGCAGTGCTGAGTCAGATACGCAGTATTTT
TRBD1	few	TRBV19	TRBJ2-7	CASSIRQGGEQYF	TGTGCCAGTAGTATTCGACAGGGTGGCGAGCAGTACTTC
-	-	TRBV30	TRBJ2-3	CAWSVPQGRTDTQYF	TGTGCCTGGAGTGTACCGCAGGGCCGCACAGATACGCAGTATTTT
-	once	TRBV29-1	TRBJ2-2	CSVQVGAWNTGELFF	TGCAGCGTTCAGGTTGGGGCATGGAACACCGGGGAGCTGTTTTTT
-	-	TRBV19	TRBJ1-2	CASTLGGLLNYGYTF	TGTGCCAGTACCCTTGGGGGCTTATTAAACTATGGCTACACCTTC
TRBD1	-	TRBV29-1	TRBJ1-2	CSVVSPPGGDGYTF	TGCAGCGTTGTCTCCCCGCCAGGGGGTGACGGCTACACCTTC
-	-	TRBV10-2	TRBJ2-1	CASSAQQGGEQFF	TGCGCCAGCAGTGCCCAACAGGGAGGGGAGCAGTTCTTC
TRBD1	-	TRBV5-1	TRBJ2-1	CASSLGQGVDEQFF	TGCGCCAGCAGCTTGGGACAGGGCGTTGATGAGCAGTTCTTC
-	-	TRBV5-1	TRBJ1-1	CASSYLEALPGNTEAFF	TGCGCCAGCAGCTATCTGGAAGCCCTCCCGGGGAACACTGAAGCTTTCTTT
TRBD1	-	TRBV29-1	TRBJ2-7	CSVGEDRGYEQYF	TGCAGCGTCGGAGAGGACAGGGGTTACGAGCAGTACTTC
-	few	TRBV11-2	TRBJ2-7	CASSFGQGIPLF	-
TRBD2	-	TRBV9	TRBJ2-5	CASSVGTSKETQYF	TGTGCCAGCAGCGTAGGGACTAGCAAGGAGACCCAGTACTTC
TRBD1	-	TRBV29-1	TRBJ1-1	CSAKFARQGGTEAFF	TGCAGCGCCAAATTTGCCCGACAGGGTGGCACTGAAGCTTTCTTT
TRBD1	-	TRBV18	TRBJ1-1	CASSPPGQQNTEAFF	TGTGCCAGCTCACCACCGGGACAGCAGAACACTGAAGCTTTCTTT
TRBD2	-	TRBV7-3	TRBJ2-1	CASSSRLAASYNEQFF	TGTGCCAGCAGCTCCCGACTAGCGGCCTCCTACAATGAGCAGTTCTTC
TRBD1	-	TRBV9	TRBJ2-1	CASSALSGTGANNEQFF	TGTGCCAGCAGCGCCCTCTCCGGGACAGGAGCTAACAATGAGCAGTTCTTC
-	-	TRBV5-1	TRBJ2-3	CASSLGGRADTQYF	TGCGCCAGCAGCTTGGGAGGTCGAGCAGATACGCAGTATTTT
-	-	TRBV7-2	TRBJ1-5	CASSLEAGVTPQHF	TGTGCCAGCAGCTTAGAAGCAGGGGTGACGCCCCAGCATTTT
-	-	TRBV6-5	TRBJ2-6	CASAPLRSGANVLTF	TGTGCCAGCGCACCCTTGCGCTCTGGGGCCAACGTCCTGACTTTC
-	-	TRBV5-1	TRBJ2-3	CASSTSSGTDTQYF	TGCGCCAGCAGCACGTCCAGCGGCACAGATACGCAGTATTTT
-	-	TRBV24-1	TRBJ2-1	CATESAGGGSSYNEQFF	TGTGCCACCGAGTCTGCGGGCGGCGGAAGCTCCTACAATGAGCAGTTCTTC
TRBD1	-	TRBV6-6	TRBJ1-3	CASSRQGQVITGNTIYF	TGTGCCAGCAGCCGACAGGGACAGGTGATAACTGGAAACACCATATATTTT
-	-	TRBV5-1	TRBJ2-3	CASSLVEGGTDTQYF	TGCGCCAGCAGCTTGGTAGAGGGTGGCACAGATACGCAGTATTTT